The next 12 T cell receptor beta chains were all read from a single sample in a study of blood T cell repertoires in COVID-19. Clones were read by immunoSEQ multiplex PCR, and TCRdb kept only the in-frame ones, dropping some. The table has about 87,000 clones, around 87% seen once. Sequencing was performed on peripheral blood. Receptor source: a human donor with acute or convalescent COVID-19. The donor label of this sample is uncertain.

The V and J genes are TRBV25-1 and TRBJ1-6; TRBD1 agrees at 8 bases. Trimming at V came to 5 bases and at J to 10 bases, leaving 7 bases not matched to a gene. Germline-derived CDR1 and CDR2 are MGHDK and SYGVNS. This CDR3 region has 14 residues. DNA of the CDR3: TGTGCCAGCAGTCTTATGACAGGGGCATCACCCCTCCACTTT. Encoded protein: CASSLMTGASPLHF. Filled out from reference TRBV25-1 and TRBJ1-6, the complete variable domain reads EADIYQTPRYLVIGTGKKITLECSQTMGHDKMYWYQQDPGMELHLIHYSYGVNSTEKGDLSSESTVSRIRTEHFPLTLESARPSHTSQYLCASSLMTGASPLHFGNGTRLTVT.

This sequence joins TRBV6-5 and TRBJ1-2; D possibly corresponds to TRBD1 (6 bases). Trimming took 6 bases from V and 8 from J, leaving 16 bases between them. Germline V gene lookup returns CDR1 MNHEY and CDR2 SVGAGI. The CDR3 is 13 amino acids. Here the CDR3 reads CASSSDSRLGYTF. The CDR3 bases are TGTGCCAGCAGCTCGGACAGCCGCCTAGGCTACACCTTC.

The chain is built from TRBV19 and TRBJ1-2, with 8 bases matching TRBD1. This CDR3 has 14 residues. Trimming cost V 6 bases and J 3 bases; bases outside gene matches: 6. Per the germline V gene, CDR1 is LNHDA and CDR2 is SQIVND (reference sequence). CDR3 nucleotides: TGTGCCAGTAGGAGGTCAGGGGGCCACTATGGCTACACCTTC. This translates into CASRRSGGHYGYTF.

The chain uses TRBV7-9 and TRBJ2-7; D is uncertain. The V end was cut by 1 base, the J end by 2 bases, with 9 bases between. The germline gives CDR1 SEHNR, CDR2 FQNEAQ (reference sequence). This CDR3 is built from 14 residues. The CDR3 is CASSLEPFTYEQYF. CDR3 DNA: TGTGCCAGCAGCTTAGAGCCCTTTACCTACGAGCAGTACTTC.

In DNA form, the CDR3 reads TGTGCCAGCAGCTTAGTGGGAACCAGGGGATCTGGAAACACCATATATTTT. This codes for CASSLVGTRGSGNTIYF. The chain carries TRBV7-2 and TRBJ1-3, with a tentative D call TRBD1 (6 bases). V was cut by 1 base and J by 1 base, with 14 bases left in between. This CDR3 has 17 residues. CDR1 and CDR2 (germline): SGHTA, FQGNSA.

CDR3 sequence reads: CASSTGQGRGVDTEAFF. DNA for the CDR3: TGTGCCAGTAGCACCGGACAGGGACGGGGCGTGGACACTGAAGCTTTCTTT. The chain couples TRBV19 to TRBJ1-1, with 8 bases identical to TRBD1. The trim removed 6 bases at V and 3 bases at J, leaving 15 bases unmatched. Per germline, CDR1 LNHDA and CDR2 SQIVND (reference sequence). This CDR3 is built from 17 residues.

V and J are TRBV6-2 or TRBV6-3 and TRBJ2-2, with a tentative D call TRBD2 (7 bases). In germline, CDR1 is MNHEY, CDR2 SVGEGT. The V end was cut by 2 bases, the J end by 7 bases, with 17 bases between. The CDR3 is 16 amino acids. CDR3 in amino acids: CASSYPRGGGHGELFF. CDR3 nucleotides: TGTGCCAGCAGTTACCCGAGAGGCGGGGGCCACGGGGAGCTGTTTTTT.

The rearrangement uses TRBV19 and TRBJ2-5, with D perhaps TRBD2 (5 bases). CDR1 LNHDA and CDR2 SQIVND come from the germline V gene (reference sequence). The CDR3 totals 17 residues. Trimming removed 4 bases from V and 4 bases from J, with 22 bases in between. Written as DNA, the CDR3 is TGTGCCAGTAGTAGTTTGGCAGGACTGTCCCTGGGAGAGACCCAGTACTTC. It yields the protein CASSSLAGLSLGETQYF.

The chain combines TRBV5-1 with TRBJ1-2; 7 bases match TRBD1. The CDR3 runs 14 residues. Germline CDR1 and CDR2: SGHRS and YFSETQ. V lost 4 bases, J lost 6 bases, and 9 bases stayed unmatched. This CDR3 is CASSLLTGEDGYTF. The CDR3 coding sequence is TGCGCCAGCAGCCTATTAACAGGGGAGGATGGCTACACCTTC.

The genes are TRBV13 and TRBJ1-6, with D unclear. The CDR3 spans 15 residues. CDR1 is PRHDT and CDR2 is FYEKMQ in the germline V gene (reference sequence). Trimming removed 5 bases at V and 0 bases at J, with 8 bases between. The CDR3 region is CASSKHSSYNSPLHF. Written as DNA, the CDR3 is TGTGCCAGCAGCAAACACAGCTCCTATAATTCACCCCTCCACTTT.

V usage is TRBV27 and J usage is TRBJ1-4; 11 bases agree with TRBD1. V was pared by 6 bases and J by 5 bases, with 5 bases of the junction left unmatched. Germline loops: CDR1 MNHEY, CDR2 SMNVEV (reference sequence). The CDR3 extends over 15 amino acids. The CDR3 protein is CASSWGQGGNEKLFF. The CDR3 DNA follows: TGTGCCAGCAGCTGGGGACAGGGGGGGAATGAAAAACTGTTTTTT.

This clone came up once. The chain couples TRBV7-3 to TRBJ1-2, with 8 nucleotides matching TRBD1. This CDR3 has 13 residues. V shed 5 bases and J 4 bases; nucleotides not matched to a gene: 3. Germline V gene data show CDR1 as SGHTA and CDR2 as FQGTGA. The CDR3 spells CASSDRGGYGYTF. For the CDR3, the DNA is TGTGCCAGCAGCGACAGGGGAGGCTATGGCTACACCTTC.